This T cell receptor beta chain was sequenced during a study of cytomegalovirus exposure and HLA in healthy donors. On the study more broadly: Previous work identified roughly 120 million unique TCR beta sequences from roughly 170 million T cells. Study-wide results and caveats: CMV serostatus alone was available as immune exposure information.

PCR used 60 Vbeta primers and 13 Jbeta primers. Assay: immunoSEQ multiplex PCR; the TCRdb copy retains only in-frame clones and omits some. The sample lists over 95,000 clones, 70% to 80% occurring once. Each donor was nominally healthy when sampled (though unrecorded immune exposures were likely). CDR1 and CDR2 from the germline V gene are MNHEY and SMNVEV (reference sequence). V lost 8 bases to trimming and J lost 3 bases; unmatched junction nucleotides: 17. The CDR3 consists of 18 residues. Concerning this clone: Its cognate antigen is unknown.

This clonotype was obtained from a woman between 35 and 50 years old in good health and CMV-seropositive. The chain recombines TRBV27 with TRBJ2-2; 8 bases line up with TRBD1. Sequenced input: PBMCs. CDR3 nucleotides: TGTGCCAGCGTCTCGGGGACAGGAAGTTCCAGTGACACCGGGGAGCTGTTTTTT. Residues: CASVSGTGSSSDTGELFF.